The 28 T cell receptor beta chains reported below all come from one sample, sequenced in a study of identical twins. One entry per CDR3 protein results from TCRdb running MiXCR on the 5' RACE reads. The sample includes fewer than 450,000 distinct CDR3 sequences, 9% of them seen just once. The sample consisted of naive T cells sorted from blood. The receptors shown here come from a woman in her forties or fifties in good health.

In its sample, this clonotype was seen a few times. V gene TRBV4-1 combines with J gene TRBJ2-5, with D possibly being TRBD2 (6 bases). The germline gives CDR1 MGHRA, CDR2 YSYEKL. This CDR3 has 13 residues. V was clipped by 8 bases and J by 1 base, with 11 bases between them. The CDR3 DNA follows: TGCGCCAGCGCTAGCGTCGCCCAAGAGACCCAGTACTTC. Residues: CASASVAQETQYF.

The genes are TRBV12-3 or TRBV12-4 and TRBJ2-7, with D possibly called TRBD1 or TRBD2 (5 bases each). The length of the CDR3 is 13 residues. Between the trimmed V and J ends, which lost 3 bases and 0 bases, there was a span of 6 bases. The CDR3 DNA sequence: TGTGCCAGCAGTTTCGGGACCTCCTACGAGCAGTACGTC. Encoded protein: CASSFGTSYEQYV.

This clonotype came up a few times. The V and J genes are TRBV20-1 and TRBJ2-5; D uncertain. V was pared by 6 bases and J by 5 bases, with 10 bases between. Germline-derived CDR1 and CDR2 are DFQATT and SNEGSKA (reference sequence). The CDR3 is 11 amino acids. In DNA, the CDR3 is TGCAGTGCGATACAACTTGAGACCCAGTACTTC. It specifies CSAIQLETQYF.

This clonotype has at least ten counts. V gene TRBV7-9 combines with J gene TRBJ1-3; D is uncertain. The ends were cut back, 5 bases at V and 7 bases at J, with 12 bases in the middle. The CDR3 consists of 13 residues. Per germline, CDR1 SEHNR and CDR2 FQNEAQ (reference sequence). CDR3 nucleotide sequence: TGTGCCAGCAGCCCAGGCTTTGGGAACACCATATATTTT. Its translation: CASSPGFGNTIYF. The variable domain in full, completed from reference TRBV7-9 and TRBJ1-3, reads DTGVSQNPRHKITKRGQNVTFRCDPISEHNRLYWYRQTLGQGPEFLTYFQNEAQLEKSRLLSDRFSAERPKGSFSTLEIQRTEQGDSAMYLCASSPGFGNTIYFGEGSWLTVV.

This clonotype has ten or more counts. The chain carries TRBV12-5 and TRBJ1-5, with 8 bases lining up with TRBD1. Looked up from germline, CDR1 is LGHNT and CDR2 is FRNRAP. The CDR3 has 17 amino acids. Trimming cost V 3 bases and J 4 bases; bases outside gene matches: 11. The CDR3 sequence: CASGFFSGGDWNQPQHF. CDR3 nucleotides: TGTGCTAGTGGTTTTTTTTCAGGGGGCGATTGGAATCAGCCCCAGCATTTT.

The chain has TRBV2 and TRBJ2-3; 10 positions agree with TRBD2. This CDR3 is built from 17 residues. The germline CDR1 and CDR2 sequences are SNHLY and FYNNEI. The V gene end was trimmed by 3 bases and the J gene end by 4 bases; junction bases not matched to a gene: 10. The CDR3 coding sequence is TGTGCCAGCAGTGACTTTAGGCTAGCGGGAGAGGCAGATACGCAGTATTTT. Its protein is CASSDFRLAGEADTQYF.

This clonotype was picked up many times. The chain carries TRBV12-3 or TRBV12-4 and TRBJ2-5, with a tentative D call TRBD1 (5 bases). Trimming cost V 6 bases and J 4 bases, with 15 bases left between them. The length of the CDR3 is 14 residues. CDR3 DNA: TGTGCCAGCAGCGCATTGACAGCGATAGAGACCCAGTACTTC. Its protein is CASSALTAIETQYF.

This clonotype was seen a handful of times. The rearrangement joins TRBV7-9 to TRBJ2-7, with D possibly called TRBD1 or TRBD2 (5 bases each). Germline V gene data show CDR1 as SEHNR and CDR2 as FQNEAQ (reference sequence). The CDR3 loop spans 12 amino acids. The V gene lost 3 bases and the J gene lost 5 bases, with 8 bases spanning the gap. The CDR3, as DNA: TGTGCCAGCAGCTTTGTGGGGGACGAGCAGTACTTC. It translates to CASSFVGDEQYF.

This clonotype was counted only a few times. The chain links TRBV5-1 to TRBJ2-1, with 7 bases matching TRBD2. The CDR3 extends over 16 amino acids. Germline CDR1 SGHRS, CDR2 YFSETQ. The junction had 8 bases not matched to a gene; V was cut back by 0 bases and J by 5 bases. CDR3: CASSLAPSGGDNEQFF. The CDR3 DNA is TGCGCCAGCAGCTTGGCCCCTAGCGGAGGAGACAATGAGCAGTTCTTC.

DNA of the CDR3: TGTGCCAGCAGACCACCAGGCACCGGGGAGCTGTTTTTT. It codes for CASRPPGTGELFF. J is TRBJ2-2 and V is TRBV12-3 or TRBV12-4; D remains ambiguous. With 6 bases removed from V and 4 bases from J, the gap between germline ends came to 9 bases. The CDR3 extends over 13 amino acids.

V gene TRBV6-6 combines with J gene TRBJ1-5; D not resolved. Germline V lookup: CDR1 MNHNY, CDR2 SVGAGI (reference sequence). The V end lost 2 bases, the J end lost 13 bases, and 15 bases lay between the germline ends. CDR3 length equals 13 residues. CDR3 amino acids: CASSYQWAAEQHF. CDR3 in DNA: TGTGCCAGCAGTTACCAGTGGGCCGCCGAGCAGCATTTT.

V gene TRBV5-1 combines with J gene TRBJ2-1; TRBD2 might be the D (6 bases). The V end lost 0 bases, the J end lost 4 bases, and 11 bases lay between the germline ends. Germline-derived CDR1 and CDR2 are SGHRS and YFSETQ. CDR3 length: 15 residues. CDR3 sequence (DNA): TGCGCCAGCAGCTTGGTAGGGACTCGTTACAATGAGCAGTTCTTC. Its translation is CASSLVGTRYNEQFF.

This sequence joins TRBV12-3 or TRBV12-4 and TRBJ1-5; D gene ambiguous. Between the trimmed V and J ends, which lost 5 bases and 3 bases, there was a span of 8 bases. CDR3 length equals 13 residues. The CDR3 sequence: CASSDRDNQPQHF. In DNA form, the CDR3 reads TGTGCCAGCAGTGACCGGGACAATCAGCCCCAGCATTTT.

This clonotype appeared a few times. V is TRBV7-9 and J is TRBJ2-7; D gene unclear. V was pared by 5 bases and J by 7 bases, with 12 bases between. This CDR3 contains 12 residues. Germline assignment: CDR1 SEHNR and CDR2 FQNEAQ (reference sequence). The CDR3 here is CASSPLVGEQYV. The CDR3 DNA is TGTGCCAGCAGCCCTCTGGTTGGAGAGCAGTACGTC.

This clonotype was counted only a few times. CDR3 region: CSAEPGLAGEGQYF. The CDR3 DNA sequence: TGCAGTGCTGAACCGGGACTAGCGGGAGAAGGGCAGTACTTC. This chain uses TRBV20-1 with TRBJ2-7; 14 bases agree with TRBD2. Germline-derived CDR1 and CDR2 are DFQATT and SNEGSKA (reference sequence). The CDR3 runs 14 residues. With V trimmed by 5 bases and J by 9 bases, 9 bases remained unmatched.

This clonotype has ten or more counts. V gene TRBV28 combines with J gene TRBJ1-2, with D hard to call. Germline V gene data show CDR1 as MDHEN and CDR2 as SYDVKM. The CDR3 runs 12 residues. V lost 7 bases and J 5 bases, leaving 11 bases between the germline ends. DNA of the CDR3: TGTGCCAGCAATAACCGACTATATGGCTACACCTTC. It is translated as CASNNRLYGYTF.

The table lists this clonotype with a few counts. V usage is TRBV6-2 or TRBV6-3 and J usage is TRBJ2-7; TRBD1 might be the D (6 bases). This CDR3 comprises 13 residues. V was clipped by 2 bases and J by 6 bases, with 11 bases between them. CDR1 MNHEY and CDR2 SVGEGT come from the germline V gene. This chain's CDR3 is CASSYGTGLEQYF. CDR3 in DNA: TGTGCCAGCAGTTACGGAACAGGGCTCGAGCAGTACTTC.

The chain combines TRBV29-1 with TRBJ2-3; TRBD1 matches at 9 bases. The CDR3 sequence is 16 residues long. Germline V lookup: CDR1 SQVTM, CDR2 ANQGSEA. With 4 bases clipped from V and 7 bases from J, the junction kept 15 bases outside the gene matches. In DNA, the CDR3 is TGCAGCGTTGTAAAACAGGGACAGGGCCTCAGTAATACGCAGTATTTT. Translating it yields CSVVKQGQGLSNTQYF.

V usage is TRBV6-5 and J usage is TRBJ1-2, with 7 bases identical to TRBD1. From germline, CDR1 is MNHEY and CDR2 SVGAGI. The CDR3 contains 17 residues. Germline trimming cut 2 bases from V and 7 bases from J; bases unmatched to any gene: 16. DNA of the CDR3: TGTGCCAGCAGTTACACTCCCGACAGGGTTTGGGGAGGTGGCTACACCTTC. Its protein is CASSYTPDRVWGGGYTF.

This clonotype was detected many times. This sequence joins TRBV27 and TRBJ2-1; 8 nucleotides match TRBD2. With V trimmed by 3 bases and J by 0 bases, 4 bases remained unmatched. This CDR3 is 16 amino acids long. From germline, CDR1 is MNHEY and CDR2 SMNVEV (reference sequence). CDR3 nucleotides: TGTGCCAGCAGTTTTGGCGGGGGGAACTCCTACAATGAGCAGTTCTTC. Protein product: CASSFGGGNSYNEQFF.

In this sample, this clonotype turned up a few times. In nucleotides, the CDR3 is TGCAGTGCTAGAGATTATTCTGAGCAGCTTACGGGCAATGAGCAGTTCTTC. Its translation: CSARDYSEQLTGNEQFF. V usage is TRBV20-1 and J usage is TRBJ2-1; unclear D gene. Germline V gene data show CDR1 as DFQATT and CDR2 as SNEGSKA (reference sequence). V was clipped by 0 bases and J by 6 bases, with 21 bases between them. The CDR3 sequence is 17 residues long.

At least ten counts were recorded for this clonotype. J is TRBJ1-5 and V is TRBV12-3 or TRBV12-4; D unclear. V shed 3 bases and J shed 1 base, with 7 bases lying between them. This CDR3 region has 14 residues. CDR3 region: CASSLLGSNQPQHF. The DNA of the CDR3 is TGTGCCAGCAGTTTGCTGGGGAGCAATCAGCCCCAGCATTTT.

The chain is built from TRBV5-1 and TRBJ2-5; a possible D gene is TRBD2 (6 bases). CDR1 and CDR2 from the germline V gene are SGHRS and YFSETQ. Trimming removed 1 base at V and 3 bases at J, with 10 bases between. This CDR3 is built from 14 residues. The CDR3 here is CASSLTAGEETQYF. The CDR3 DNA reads TGCGCCAGCAGCTTGACAGCGGGTGAAGAGACCCAGTACTTC.

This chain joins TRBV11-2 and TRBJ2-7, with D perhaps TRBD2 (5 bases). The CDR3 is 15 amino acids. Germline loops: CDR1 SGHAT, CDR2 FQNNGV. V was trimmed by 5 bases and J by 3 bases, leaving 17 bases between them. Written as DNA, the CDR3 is TGTGCCAGCAGCCCCTACGAGGGAACTCGCTACGAGCAGTACTTC. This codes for CASSPYEGTRYEQYF.

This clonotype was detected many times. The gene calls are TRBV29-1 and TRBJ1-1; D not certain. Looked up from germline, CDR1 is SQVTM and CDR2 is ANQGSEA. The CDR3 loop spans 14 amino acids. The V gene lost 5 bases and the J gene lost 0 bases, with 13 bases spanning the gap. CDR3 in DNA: TGCAGCGTTCAGGAGGTGGACCTGAACACTGAAGCTTTCTTT. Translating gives CSVQEVDLNTEAFF.

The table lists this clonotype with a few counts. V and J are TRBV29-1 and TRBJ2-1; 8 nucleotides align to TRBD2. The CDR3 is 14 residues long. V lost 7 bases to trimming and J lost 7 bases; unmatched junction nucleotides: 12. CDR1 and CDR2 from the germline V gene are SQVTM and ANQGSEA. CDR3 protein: CSGVVAGSANEQFF. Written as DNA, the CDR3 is TGCAGCGGAGTAGTAGCGGGAAGTGCGAATGAGCAGTTCTTC.

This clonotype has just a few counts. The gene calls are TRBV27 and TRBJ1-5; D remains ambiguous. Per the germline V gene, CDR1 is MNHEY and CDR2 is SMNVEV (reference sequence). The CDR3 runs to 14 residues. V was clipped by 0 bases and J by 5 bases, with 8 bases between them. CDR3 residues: CASSLSAEDQPQHF. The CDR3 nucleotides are TGTGCCAGCAGTTTATCAGCAGAGGATCAGCCCCAGCATTTT.

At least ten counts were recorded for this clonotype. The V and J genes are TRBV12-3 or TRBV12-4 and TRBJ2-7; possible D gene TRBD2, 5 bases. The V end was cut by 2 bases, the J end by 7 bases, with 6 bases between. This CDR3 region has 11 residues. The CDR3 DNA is TGTGCCAGCAGTTTACCGGGGGAGCAGTACTTC. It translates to CASSLPGEQYF.